This T cell receptor beta chain emerged from a study of beta chain features in type 1 diabetes (dated by TCRdb to between 2018 and 2020). At the level of the whole study: No differences in mean age, gender distribution, total cell number or subset yield were found between patients and healthy donors. A total of approximately 100,000,000 sorted cells were examined across all samples, and the number of cells per subset was strongly correlated with RNA yield. Whereas all 28 donors provided naive and central memory subsets, regulatory and stem cell-like memory subsets were isolated from just 8 patients and about eight healthy donors. The study compared the TCRB repertoires of sorted circulating CD4+ T cell subsets in recently diagnosed type 1 diabetes patients with those in matched healthy donors.

What the authors observed across the whole study: Because cDNA was sequenced instead of genomic DNA, activated cells with high expression could be over-represented, although the groups did not differ in activation or CD3 levels. Type 1 diabetes patients showed a moderate but significant shortening of TCRB CDR3 length in all four CD4+ subsets. The naive, central memory and regulatory TCRB repertoires appeared to resemble one another more closely among patients than among healthy donors. Patients with type 1 diabetes made fewer insertions and deleted more nucleotides at VDJ recombination sites, implying thymic rearrangement abnormalities. PCR might favor shorter templates, but patient and control samples were amplified and corrected together, so any skew would affect both groups equally. HLA sub-analyses involved small numbers of individuals, so any influence of HLA type on TCRB rearrangement remained unresolved.

Via the germline V gene, CDR1 is SGHRS and CDR2 YFSETQ. The CDR3 runs 15 residues from the cysteine to the phenylalanine. Only CDR3 DNA remains: 45 bases, in frame from the first base. The germline V and J ends show losses of 2 bases and 3 bases respectively, and no gene match explains 7 bases of the junction. Remarks on this clone: The target of this receptor is not known. No much larger clonotype is one base removed from it; base qualities were not supplied.

The entire amount of isolated RNA was reverse transcribed using the High Capacity cDNA Reverse Transcription Kit, so the sequenced TCRB transcripts were expressed ones. Naive, central memory and regulatory T cell samples underwent deep immunoSEQ sequencing, averaging roughly 3.3 million total reads per sample. Sorted cells were lysed in RLT buffer, and RNA was extracted using DNase-treated RNeasy Micro or Mini kits according to cell number. To prevent cross-contamination, every cell subset was processed on its own, while patient and healthy donor samples were processed together. TCRB sequences were amplified from cDNA with the immunoSEQ multiplex PCR, producing 87-bp fragments spanning the CDR3 region. The amplicons were sequenced using the Illumina HiSeq platform. In the paper's pipeline: PCR bias was corrected computationally using synthetic template baselines, and reads within Hamming distance 2 were collapsed, with unmergeable singletons discarded. By aligning reads against IMGT, V, D and J genes, CDR3 length, and insertions or deletions at six rearrangement sites were assigned. Within each subset, clonotype counts were normalized to the number of sorted cells before true diversity and Gini coefficients were calculated with the tcR R package. The overlap coefficient, calculated on TCRB nucleotide sequences, was used to quantify repertoire sharing. As a proxy for the pre-selection repertoire, out-of-frame TCRB sequences from naive cells were analyzed. TCRdb mirrors the immuneACCESS table, restricted to in-frame sequences. Some clones are absent from its copies; in checked studies, under half trace to an unresolved V gene, and the reason for the others is unknown. The V and J calls and clone size are taken from that table; D and trimming were inferred from the DNA. This sample lists some 350,000 clones; roughly 14% were detected once. Roughly 0.015% of the sample lies in the top ten.

Each donor gave one peripheral blood draw, approximately 110 mL on average, collected into heparinised tubes. A BD FACSAria II and a panel including CD45RO, CCR7, CD25, CD127, CD95 and CD27 were used to sort naive, central memory, regulatory and stem cell-like memory CD4+ T cells. All sorted populations exceeded 95% purity. PBMCs were isolated immediately by Lymphoprep density gradient centrifugation and stained directly without culture. So that batch effects would be minimized, each experiment stained and sorted samples in pairs, pairing one healthy donor with one patient. The specimen was naive CD4+ T cells from blood. The meaning of the sample's cell subset or site label: true naive CD4+ T cells. The chain employs TRBV5-1 and TRBJ2-5, with 7 bases aligning to TRBD1. This clonotype was obtained from a woman aged 18-29 years with type 1 diabetes. The nucleotide sequence is given as TGCGCCAGCAGCTTACAGACAGGGATGAAAGAGACCCAGTACTTC. Translated, it reads CASSLQTGMKETQYF.